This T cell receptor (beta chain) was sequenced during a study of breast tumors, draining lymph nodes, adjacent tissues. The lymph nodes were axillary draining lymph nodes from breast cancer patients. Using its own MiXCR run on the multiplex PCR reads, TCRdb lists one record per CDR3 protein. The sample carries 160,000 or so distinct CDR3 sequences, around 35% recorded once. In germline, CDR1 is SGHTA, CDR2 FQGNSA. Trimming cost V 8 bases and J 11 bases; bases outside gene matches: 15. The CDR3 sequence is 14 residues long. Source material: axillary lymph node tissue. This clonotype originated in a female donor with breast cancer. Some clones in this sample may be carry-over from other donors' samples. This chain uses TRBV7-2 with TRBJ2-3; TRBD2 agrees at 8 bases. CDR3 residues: CASFRRTSYNEQYF. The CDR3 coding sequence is TGTGCCAGCTTCCGCAGGACTAGCTACAATGAGCAGTATTTT.